The rows below give T cell receptor beta chains drawn from one sample of a study of cytomegalovirus exposure and HLA in healthy donors. The assay was immunoSEQ multiplex PCR, and TCRdb's table has in-frame clones only and misses some. The table has 150,000 to 200,000 clones, 84% seen once. Sequences were obtained from PBMCs. The receptor set was obtained from a man aged 25 to 40 in good health and CMV-seronegative. The CDR3 runs from the conserved cysteine through the conserved F or W. A D gene is named only where the DNA matches it firmly. Not all rows give a size; the values are once, few, many and, for expanded clones, a class.

v_gene	j_gene	d_gene	abundance	CDR3nt	CDR3aa
TRBV6-1	TRBJ2-3	TRBD2	NA	TGTGCCAGCAGTGTTCAGCGGGGTGCCCCAGATACGCAGTATTTT	CASSVQRGAPDTQYF
TRBV2	TRBJ1-1	TRBD1	NA	TGTGCCAGCAGCTTTACAGGGGAACCCATGAACACTGAAGCTTTCTTT	CASSFTGEPMNTEAFF
TRBV7-9	TRBJ1-1	TRBD1	NA	TGTGCCAGCAGCCTCGACAGGGGATTTGGTGAGGACACTGAAGCTTTCTTT	CASSLDRGFGEDTEAFF
TRBV5-6	TRBJ2-2	NA	NA	TGTGCCAGCAGCTTGGAAGAAGGGGGGGCAGTTGGCACCGGGGAGCTGTTTTTT	CASSLEEGGAVGTGELFF
TRBV30	TRBJ1-3	TRBD1	NA	TGTGCCTGGACCAAAGGGGGCTTTGGAAACACCATATATTTT	CAWTKGGFGNTIYF
TRBV18	TRBJ1-1	TRBD1	NA	TGTGCCAGCTCTCTACGACAGGGGAGCGAAAGTGAAGCTTTCTTT	CASSLRQGSESEAFF
TRBV6-6	TRBJ2-5	TRBD1	once	TGTGCCAGCAGTTACGGACAGGGGGGAGTGGAGACCCAGTACTTC	CASSYGQGGVETQYF
TRBV6-1	TRBJ2-2	TRBD1	few	TGTGCCAGCGAAGGGACAGGGTTGATCGGGGAGCTGTTTTTT	CASEGTGLIGELFF
TRBV15	TRBJ2-3	TRBD2	NA	TGTGCCACCAGCAGGTACCCCCCCACTAGCGGGGGGCCAGATACGCAGTATTTT	CATSRYPPTSGGPDTQYF
TRBV7-3	TRBJ2-1	NA	few	TGTGCCAGCAGCCAAAACAATGAGCAGTTCTTC	CASSQNNEQFF
TRBV2	TRBJ2-1	TRBD2	NA	TGTGCCAGCAGTAACGACCGAGAGACTAGCGGTTCCTACAATGAGCAGTTCTTC	CASSNDRETSGSYNEQFF
TRBV6-5	TRBJ2-1	TRBD2	NA	TGTGCCAGCGGGAGCGGGGGGGCGAATTACAATGAGCAGTTCTTC	CASGSGGANYNEQFF
TRBV11-3	TRBJ2-7	NA	NA	TGTGCCAGCAGCCTCGGTGGGCAGGGTAAAGAGCAGTACTTC	CASSLGGQGKEQYF
TRBV6-5	TRBJ1-2	NA	NA	TGTGCCAGCAGTTACCGGACACCATTTAACTATGGCTACACCTTC	CASSYRTPFNYGYTF
TRBV27	TRBJ2-5	NA	NA	TGTGCCAGCAGTTTGGATCGGGGAGAGACCCAGTACTTC	CASSLDRGETQYF
TRBV6-6	TRBJ1-5	NA	NA	TGTGCCAGCAGTTACACGATAGATCAGCCCCAGCATTTT	CASSYTIDQPQHF
TRBV15	TRBJ2-3	TRBD2	NA	TGTGCCACCAGCAGAGAGGCTAGCGGGACTAGCACAGATACGCAGTATTTT	CATSREASGTSTDTQYF
TRBV5-4	TRBJ2-7	TRBD2	NA	TGTGCCAGCAGCCCGGGAGGGGTTTGGAACGAGCAGTACTTC	CASSPGGVWNEQYF
TRBV19	TRBJ2-1	TRBD2	NA	TGTGCCAGTAGTATTTCTAGCGGGTTCGGGGGGGAGCAGTTCTTC	CASSISSGFGGEQFF
TRBV27	TRBJ2-3	TRBD2	few	TGTGCCAGCAGTTTATGGGCGGGAGTGGGCACAGATACGCAGTATTTT	CASSLWAGVGTDTQYF
TRBV7-7	TRBJ2-3	TRBD1	NA	TGTGCTAGCAGCTTAGCACCGGGACAGCTCACAGATACGCAGTATTTT	CASSLAPGQLTDTQYF
TRBV5-4	TRBJ1-1	TRBD1	NA	TGTGCCAGCAGCCGTCCCGACAGGGGAGTTATGAACACTGAAGCTTTCTTT	CASSRPDRGVMNTEAFF
TRBV5-4	TRBJ2-1	NA	few	TGTGCCAGCAGCTTGCGTACAGGTACTGGAGGGAATGAGCAGTTCTTC	CASSLRTGTGGNEQFF
TRBV5-1	TRBJ2-5	TRBD1	NA	TGCGCCAGCAGCACGTTACAGGGGGCTAGGGAGACCCAGTACTTC	CASSTLQGARETQYF
TRBV13	TRBJ2-5	TRBD2	NA	TGTGCCAGCAGCTTGGGGACTAGCCCCCAAGAGACCCAGTACTTC	CASSLGTSPQETQYF
TRBV13	TRBJ2-5	TRBD2	NA	TGTGCCAGCAGCGGAGGACTAGCGGAAGAGACCCAGTACTTC	CASSGGLAEETQYF